This TCR beta chain stems from a study of memory CD4+ T cells and cytomegalovirus serostatus. Data came from immunoSEQ multiplex PCR; TCRdb stores just in-frame clones and leaves some out. The table lists 45,000 to 60,000 clones, about 80% of them singletons. Comment on this clone: Antigen: not known.

Study observations and caveats: CD4+ memory repertoires contained about two fifths of the roughly 160 reported CMV TCRbeta sequences. The CMV-associated TCR signature appears largely within the CD4+ memory repertoire.

The sort gate was single viable CD3+CD4+CD8-CD45RO+ cells for memory CD4+ T cells. Material: memory CD4+ T cells from blood. The receptor comes from an adult in good health and CMV-seropositive.

The CDR3 DNA is TGTGCCTGGAGTAGGGTGATACAGGGACATGGCTACACCTTC. Residues: CAWSRVIQGHGYTF. The V and J genes are TRBV30 and TRBJ1-2; D is possibly TRBD1 (6 bases). Looked up from germline, CDR1 is GTSNPN and CDR2 is SVGIG (reference sequence). This CDR3 contains 14 residues. Trimming stripped 2 bases from V and 6 bases from J, with 16 bases between.